Following are 23 T cell receptor beta chains from one sample sequenced in a study of identical twins. TCRdb processed the 5' RACE reads anew with MiXCR; each CDR3 protein has one entry. The table has roughly 1.6 million distinct CDR3 sequences, less than 40% seen once. The sequenced sample was cord blood. Source of these receptors: a newborn girl in good health.

The chain uses TRBV29-1 and TRBJ1-4; D not resolved. Trimming stripped 7 bases from V and 8 bases from J, with 11 bases between. The germline CDR1 and CDR2 sequences are SQVTM and ANQGSEA. The CDR3 extends over 11 amino acids. In nucleotides, the CDR3 is TGCAGCGCCGGCGAGTCGGAAAAACTGTTTTTT. Translating it yields CSAGESEKLFF.

The chain is built from TRBV2 and TRBJ1-1; 11 bases are shared with TRBD1. Germline CDR1 is SNHLY and CDR2 is FYNNEI. J was trimmed by 5 bases and V by 7 bases; bases with no gene match: 9. There are 15 residues in the CDR3. This CDR3 is CASNTPGQGVTEAFF. The CDR3 nucleotides are TGTGCCAGCAATACCCCGGGACAGGGGGTGACTGAAGCTTTCTTT.

The genes are TRBV20-1 and TRBJ2-4; 7 positions agree with TRBD1. The length of the CDR3 is 15 residues. Per germline, CDR1 DFQATT and CDR2 SNEGSKA (reference sequence). The trim removed 3 bases at V and 2 bases at J, leaving 7 bases unmatched. The CDR3 sequence is CSASEDRFTKNIQYF. The CDR3 bases are TGCAGTGCTAGCGAGGACAGGTTCACCAAAAACATTCAGTACTTC.

The chain combines TRBV7-2 with TRBJ2-1; 8 nucleotides match TRBD2. CDR1 is SGHTA and CDR2 is FQGNSA in the germline V gene. The CDR3 is made up of 14 amino acids. The junction had 10 bases not matched to a gene; V was cut back by 7 bases and J by 8 bases. For the CDR3, the DNA is TGTGCCAGCAAGCCCGGACTAGCCCGGGATGAGCAGTTCTTC. Protein product: CASKPGLARDEQFF. The full variable domain, rest sourced from reference TRBV7-2 and TRBJ2-1, is GAGVSQSPSNKVTEKGKDVELRCDPISGHTALYWYRQSLGQGLEFLIYFQGNSAPDKSGLPSDRFSAERTGGSVSTLTIQRTQQEDSAVYLCASKPGLARDEQFFGPGTRLTVL.

This clonotype was seen only a few times. The junction does not match germline at one end; this may be a read error. The chain carries TRBV6-6 and TRBJ2-3; D might be TRBD2 (6 bases). CDR1 and CDR2 (germline): MNHNY, SVGAGI (reference sequence). This CDR3 contains 15 residues. The CDR3 bases are TGTGCCGGCAGTTACGGACTACTCAACACAGATACGCAGTATTTT. Translated: CAGSYGLLNTDTQYF.

The rearrangement uses TRBV7-2 and TRBJ1-2; D is unclear. V shed 2 bases and J shed 0 bases, with 16 bases lying between them. The CDR3 totals 17 residues. CDR1 and CDR2 from the germline V gene are SGHTA and FQGNSA. CDR3 in amino acids: CASSLSVAPGANYGYTF. CDR3 DNA sequence: TGTGCCAGCAGCTTATCGGTCGCCCCCGGGGCTAACTATGGCTACACCTTC.

The chain couples TRBV27 to TRBJ2-4, with 11 bases fitting TRBD1. The J call may be mistaken, given a closer DNA end match to TRBJ2-7. CDR1 and CDR2 from the germline V gene are MNHEY and SMNVEV (reference sequence). This CDR3 region has 16 residues. The CDR3 here is CASSFRGTGGRYEQYF. The DNA of the CDR3 is TGTGCCAGCAGTTTCCGCGGGACAGGGGGTAGATACGAGCAGTACTTC.

This clonotype was seen a handful of times. The rearrangement joins TRBV27 to TRBJ2-7; 7 bases map to TRBD2. Trimming removed 4 bases from V and 3 bases from J; junction bases left unmatched: 9. CDR1 is MNHEY, CDR2 SMNVEV, per germline (reference sequence). The CDR3 consists of 15 residues. In DNA form, the CDR3 reads TGTGCCAGCAGTTCCCAACTAGCGTCCTTCTACGAGCAGTACTTC. Its translation: CASSSQLASFYEQYF.

This clonotype was detected only a few times. The rearrangement uses TRBV20-1 and TRBJ2-5, with D possibly TRBD1 on 6 matching bases. The CDR3 has 12 amino acids. Germline V gene data show CDR1 as DFQATT and CDR2 as SNEGSKA (reference sequence). Between the trimmed V and J ends, which lost 2 bases and 4 bases, there was a span of 8 bases. CDR3 protein: CSARQGLETQYF. DNA of the CDR3: TGCAGTGCTAGACAGGGGCTAGAGACCCAGTACTTC.

This clonotype was detected only a few times. The chain links TRBV10-3 to TRBJ2-1; 9 positions match TRBD2. Losses at the gene ends were 1 base for V and 6 bases for J; bases not matched to a gene: 10. Germline CDR1 ENHRY, CDR2 SYGVKD. The CDR3 runs to 17 residues. The CDR3 loop reads CAISEYPLSGRGNEQFF. The CDR3 DNA sequence: TGTGCCATCAGTGAGTACCCCCTTAGCGGGAGAGGCAATGAGCAGTTCTTC.

The gene calls are TRBV20-1 and TRBJ2-5; D not certain. Trimming removed 3 bases at V and 5 bases at J, with 19 bases between. This CDR3 contains 15 residues. Germline CDR1 is DFQATT and CDR2 is SNEGSKA (reference sequence). In DNA form, the CDR3 reads TGCAGTGCTAGTGGGTGGGGTCGACGCCGGGAGACCCAGTACTTC. Translating gives CSASGWGRRRETQYF.

This chain joins TRBV6-5 and TRBJ1-1; possibly TRBD1 for D (6 bases). The CDR3 is made up of 13 amino acids. CDR1 is MNHEY, CDR2 SVGAGI, per germline. CDR3 amino acids: CPRGTSMNTEAFF. The CDR3 nucleotides read TGTCCTAGGGGGACATCGATGAACACTGAAGCTTTCTTT.

This clonotype has just a few counts. The rearrangement links TRBV20-1 to TRBJ1-2, with 9 bases identical to TRBD1. Losses at the gene ends were 7 bases for V and 4 bases for J; bases not matched to a gene: 10. Germline CDR1 DFQATT, CDR2 SNEGSKA (reference sequence). The CDR3 is 14 amino acids. CDR3 loop: CSDDGGQGLYGYTF. CDR3 coding DNA: TGCAGTGATGACGGAGGACAGGGGCTCTATGGCTACACCTTC.

The chain joins TRBV27 to TRBJ1-1; the D is unclear. V shed 2 bases and J shed 1 base, with 8 bases lying between them. The CDR3 loop spans 14 amino acids. CDR1 and CDR2 from the germline V gene are MNHEY and SMNVEV (reference sequence). CDR3 sequence: CASSLARWNTEAFF. The CDR3 nucleotides are TGTGCCAGCAGTTTAGCCCGGTGGAACACTGAAGCTTTCTTT.

The CDR3 DNA is TGTGCCAGCAGCTTAGCCCAGACTGTGAACACTGAAGCTTTCTTT. Amino acids: CASSLAQTVNTEAFF. The chain carries TRBV7-2 and TRBJ1-1; D gene uncertain. V lost 0 bases and J lost 0, with 8 bases in between. Germline assignment: CDR1 SGHTA and CDR2 FQGNSA. CDR3 length: 15 amino acids.

The chain uses TRBV20-1 and TRBJ2-5; tentatively, D is TRBD2 (6 bases). CDR3 size: 13 residues. Trimming removed 1 base from V and 4 bases from J, with 10 bases in between. Per the germline V gene, CDR1 is DFQATT and CDR2 is SNEGSKA (reference sequence). DNA for the CDR3: TGCAGTGCTAGAGTGGAGGGAGGAGAGACCCAGTACTTC. It translates to CSARVEGGETQYF.

In this sample, this clonotype turned up a few times. This chain uses TRBV7-9 with TRBJ2-1, with 12 bases fitting TRBD2. Germline V lookup: CDR1 SEHNR, CDR2 FQNEAQ (reference sequence). V was clipped by 5 bases and J by 5 bases; unmatched bases: 7. The CDR3 is 16 amino acids. CDR3 DNA sequence: TGTGCCAGCAGCCTACCTAGCGGGGGGGCCAACAATGAGCAGTTCTTC. Protein sequence: CASSLPSGGANNEQFF.

The table lists this clonotype with many counts. The J gene is TRBJ2-1, the V gene TRBV5-1; D is unclear. The germline V gene has CDR1 SGHRS and CDR2 YFSETQ. This CDR3 spans 12 amino acids. The germline V and J ends were trimmed by 0 bases and 8 bases, with 6 bases remaining between them. The CDR3, as DNA: TGCGCCAGCAGCTTGGACGGCCATGAGCAGTTCTTC. It encodes CASSLDGHEQFF.

This clonotype was seen just once. This may arise from a read error, as a much more abundant clone is one base away. This chain's CDR3 is CASSLGDRDNSPPHF. In nucleotides, the CDR3 is TGTGCCAGCAGTTTGGGGGACAGGGATAATTCACCCCCCCACTTT. This sequence joins TRBV28 and TRBJ1-6; 9 bases are a match to TRBD1. CDR3 length: 15 residues. The germline V gene has CDR1 MDHEN and CDR2 SYDVKM. The whole variable domain, filled in from reference TRBV28 and TRBJ1-6, reads DVKVTQSSRYLVKRTGEKVFLECVQDMDHENMFWYRQDPGLGLRLIYFSYDVKMKEKGDIPEGYSVSREKKERFSLILESASTNQTSMYLCASSLGDRDNSPPHFGNGTRLTVT.

V gene TRBV4-2 combines with J gene TRBJ2-1; 11 bases map to TRBD2. CDR1 is LGHNA, CDR2 YNFKEQ, per germline. The CDR3 extends over 16 amino acids. Germline trimming cut 0 bases from V and 8 bases from J; bases unmatched to any gene: 6. The CDR3 region has the DNA TGTGCCAGCAGCCAAGATAGGGTAGCGGGGGGGTATGAGCAGTTCTTC. Its translation is CASSQDRVAGGYEQFF.

This clonotype was seen many times. The rearrangement links TRBV28 to TRBJ1-4, with D hard to call. Trimming removed 3 bases at V and 6 bases at J, with 5 bases between. The CDR3 length is 12 residues. Germline V gives CDR1 MDHEN, CDR2 SYDVKM. CDR3 in amino acids: CASSLVDEKLFF. The DNA of the CDR3 is TGTGCCAGCAGTTTGGTGGATGAAAAACTGTTTTTT.

This clonotype was observed a handful of times. The chain employs TRBV27 and TRBJ2-2; D call uncertain. The CDR3 contains 14 residues. The germline gives CDR1 MNHEY, CDR2 SMNVEV (reference sequence). The V and J ends lost 3 bases and 2 bases respectively, with 7 bases between them. CDR3 amino acids: CASSLAINTGELFF. CDR3 bases: TGTGCCAGCAGTTTGGCGATCAACACCGGGGAGCTGTTTTTT.

The chain has TRBV29-1 and TRBJ1-2; D is undetermined. CDR1 is SQVTM, CDR2 ANQGSEA, per germline. V lost 4 bases and J lost 2, with 11 bases in between. The CDR3 sequence is 13 residues long. In DNA, the CDR3 is TGCAGCGTTGCCGGCCACCGAAACTATGGCTACACCTTC. Translation: CSVAGHRNYGYTF.